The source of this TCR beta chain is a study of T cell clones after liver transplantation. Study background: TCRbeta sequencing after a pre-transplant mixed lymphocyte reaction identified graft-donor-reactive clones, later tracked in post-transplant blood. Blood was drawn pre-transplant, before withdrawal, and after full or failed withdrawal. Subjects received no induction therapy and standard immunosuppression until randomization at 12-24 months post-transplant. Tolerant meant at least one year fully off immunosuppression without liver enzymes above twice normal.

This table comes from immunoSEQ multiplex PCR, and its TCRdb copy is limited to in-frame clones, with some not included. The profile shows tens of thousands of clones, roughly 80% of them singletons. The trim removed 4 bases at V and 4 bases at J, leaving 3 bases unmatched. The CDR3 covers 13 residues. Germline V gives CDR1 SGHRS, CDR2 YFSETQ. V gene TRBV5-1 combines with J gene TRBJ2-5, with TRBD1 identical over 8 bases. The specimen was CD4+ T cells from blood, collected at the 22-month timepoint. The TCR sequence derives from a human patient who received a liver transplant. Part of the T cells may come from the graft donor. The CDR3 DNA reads TGCGCCAGCAGCCTTGACAGGGGAGAGACCCAGTACTTC. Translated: CASSLDRGETQYF.